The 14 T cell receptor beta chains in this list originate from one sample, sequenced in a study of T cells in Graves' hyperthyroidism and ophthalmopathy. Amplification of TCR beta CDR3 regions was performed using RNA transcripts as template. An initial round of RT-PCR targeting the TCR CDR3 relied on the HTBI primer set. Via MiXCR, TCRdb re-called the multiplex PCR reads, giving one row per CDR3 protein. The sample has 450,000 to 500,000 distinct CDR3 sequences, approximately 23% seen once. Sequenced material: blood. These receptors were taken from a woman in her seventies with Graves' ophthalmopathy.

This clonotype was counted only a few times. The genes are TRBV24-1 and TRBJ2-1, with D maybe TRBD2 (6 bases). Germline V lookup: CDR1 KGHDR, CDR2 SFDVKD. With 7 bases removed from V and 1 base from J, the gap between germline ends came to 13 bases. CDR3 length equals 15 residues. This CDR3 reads CATSPYGGSYNEQFF. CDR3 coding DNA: TGTGCCACCAGCCCTTACGGGGGTTCCTACAATGAGCAGTTCTTC.

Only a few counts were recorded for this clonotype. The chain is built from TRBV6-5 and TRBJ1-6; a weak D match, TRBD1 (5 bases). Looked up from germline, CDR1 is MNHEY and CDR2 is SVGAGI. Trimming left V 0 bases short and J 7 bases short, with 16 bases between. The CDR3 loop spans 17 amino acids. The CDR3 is CASSYSEGGAGNSPLHF. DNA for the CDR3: TGTGCCAGCAGTTACTCCGAAGGAGGGGCTGGAAATTCACCCCTCCACTTT.

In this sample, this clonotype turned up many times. The CDR3 spells CASSLSPPDHGLNNEQFF. Written as DNA, the CDR3 is TGTGCCAGCAGTTTATCTCCTCCGGACCATGGACTGAACAATGAGCAGTTCTTC. The rearrangement links TRBV27 to TRBJ2-1, with TRBD2 as a possible D gene (5 bases). Trimming removed 0 bases at V and 5 bases at J, with 20 bases between. Per the germline V gene, CDR1 is MNHEY and CDR2 is SMNVEV (reference sequence). This CDR3 has 18 amino acids.

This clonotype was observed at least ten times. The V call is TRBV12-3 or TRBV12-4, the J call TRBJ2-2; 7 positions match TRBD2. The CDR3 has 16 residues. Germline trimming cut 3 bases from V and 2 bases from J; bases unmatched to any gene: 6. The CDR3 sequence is CASSLGSGLNTGELFF. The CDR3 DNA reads TGTGCCAGCAGTTTGGGTAGCGGGCTAAACACCGGGGAGCTGTTTTTT.

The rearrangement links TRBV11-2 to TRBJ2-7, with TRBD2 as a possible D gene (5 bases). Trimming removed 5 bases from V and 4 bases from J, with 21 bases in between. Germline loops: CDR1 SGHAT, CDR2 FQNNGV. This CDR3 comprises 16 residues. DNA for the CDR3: TGTGCCAGCAGCCCCGCAGCGGCGGCCCCGGGGTACGAGCAGTACTTC. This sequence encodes CASSPAAAAPGYEQYF. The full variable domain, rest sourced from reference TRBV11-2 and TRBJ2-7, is EAGVAQSPRYKIIEKRQSVAFWCNPISGHATLYWYQQILGQGPKLLIQFQNNGVVDDSQLPKDRFSAERLKGVDSTLKIQPAKLEDSAVYLCASSPAAAAPGYEQYFGPGTRLTVT.

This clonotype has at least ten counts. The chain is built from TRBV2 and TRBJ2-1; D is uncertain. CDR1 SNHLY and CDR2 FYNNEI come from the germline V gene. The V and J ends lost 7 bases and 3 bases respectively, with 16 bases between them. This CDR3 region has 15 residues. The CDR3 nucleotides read TGTGCCAGCAAGGTTTCTACCCACGACTACAATGAGCAGTTCTTC. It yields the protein CASKVSTHDYNEQFF.

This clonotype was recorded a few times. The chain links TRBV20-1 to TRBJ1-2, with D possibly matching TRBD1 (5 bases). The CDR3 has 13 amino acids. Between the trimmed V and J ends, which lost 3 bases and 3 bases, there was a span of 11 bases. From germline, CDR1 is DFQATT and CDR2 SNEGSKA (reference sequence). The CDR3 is CSASEGFDYGYTF. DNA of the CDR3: TGCAGTGCTAGTGAGGGGTTCGACTATGGCTACACCTTC.

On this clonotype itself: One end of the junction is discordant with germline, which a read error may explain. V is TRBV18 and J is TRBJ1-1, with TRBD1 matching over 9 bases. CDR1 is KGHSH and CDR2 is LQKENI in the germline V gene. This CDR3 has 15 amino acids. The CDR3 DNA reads TGTGCCAGCTCACTTCAACAGGGGGCTATGACTGAAGCTTCCTTT. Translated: CASSLQQGAMTEASF.

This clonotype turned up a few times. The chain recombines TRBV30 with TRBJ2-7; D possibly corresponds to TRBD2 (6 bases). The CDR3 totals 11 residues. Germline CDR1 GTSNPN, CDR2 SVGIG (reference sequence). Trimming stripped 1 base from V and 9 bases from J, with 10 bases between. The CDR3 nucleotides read TGTGCCTGGAGTGCCCGGGAGAGGCAGTACTTC. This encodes CAWSARERQYF.

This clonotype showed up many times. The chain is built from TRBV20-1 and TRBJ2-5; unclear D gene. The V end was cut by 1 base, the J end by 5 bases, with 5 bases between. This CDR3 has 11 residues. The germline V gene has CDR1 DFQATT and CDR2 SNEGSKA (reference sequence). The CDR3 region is CSARGQETQYF. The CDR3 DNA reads TGCAGTGCTAGAGGTCAGGAGACCCAGTACTTC.

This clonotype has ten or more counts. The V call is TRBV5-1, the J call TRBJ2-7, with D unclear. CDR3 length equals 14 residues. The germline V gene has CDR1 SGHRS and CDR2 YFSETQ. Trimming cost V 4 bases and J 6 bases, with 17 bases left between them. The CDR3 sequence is CASSRSDGFGEQYF. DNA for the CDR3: TGCGCCAGCAGCCGGTCGGACGGGTTCGGCGAGCAGTACTTC.

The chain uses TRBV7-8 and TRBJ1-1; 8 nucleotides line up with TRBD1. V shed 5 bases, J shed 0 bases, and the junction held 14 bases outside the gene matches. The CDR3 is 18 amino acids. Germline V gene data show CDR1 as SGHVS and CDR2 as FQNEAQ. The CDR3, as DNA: TGTGCCAGCAGCCCCGGACAGGGCTTGGTTCACATGAACACTGAAGCTTTCTTT. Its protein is CASSPGQGLVHMNTEAFF.

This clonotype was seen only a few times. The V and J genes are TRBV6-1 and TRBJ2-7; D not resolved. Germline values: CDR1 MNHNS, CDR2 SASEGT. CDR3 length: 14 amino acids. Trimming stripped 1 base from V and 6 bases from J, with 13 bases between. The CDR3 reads CASSEGPSSAEQYF. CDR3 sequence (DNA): TGTGCCAGCAGTGAAGGGCCCTCGTCAGCCGAGCAGTACTTC.

In DNA, the CDR3 is TGCGCCAGCAGCTTGGTAGCAGGGGTGACCTATGGCTACACCTTC. Encoded protein: CASSLVAGVTYGYTF. This chain links TRBV5-1 with TRBJ1-2, with a weak D call TRBD1 (6 bases). Germline lookup yields CDR1 SGHRS and CDR2 YFSETQ. The V end was cut by 0 bases, the J end by 4 bases, with 13 bases between. The CDR3 contains 15 residues. Full variable domain (rest looked up from reference TRBV5-1 and TRBJ1-2): KAGVTQTPRYLIKTRGQQVTLSCSPISGHRSVSWYQQTPGQGLQFLFEYFSETQRNKGNFPGRFSGRQFSNSRSEMNVSTLELGDSALYLCASSLVAGVTYGYTFGSGTRLTVV.